This is a list of T cell receptor beta chains from one sample in a study of blood T cell repertoires in COVID-19. Sequenced by immunoSEQ multiplex PCR; TCRdb stores in-frame clones only, minus some. This table has roughly 150,000 clones, approximately 91% appearing once. Sequencing was performed on peripheral blood. These receptors came from a man aged 18 to 30 with COVID-19, enrolled during active disease. The CDR3 runs from the conserved cysteine through the conserved F or W. Each record gives: J gene, clone size, V gene, D gene, CDR3 protein, CDR3 DNA. A D gene is named only where the DNA matches it firmly. Only some rows state a clone size, as once, few, many or a class for expanded clones.

J: TRBJ1-5
size: .
V: TRBV6-1
D: .
CDR3: CASSEVFQPQHF
DNA: TGTGCCAGCAGTGAAGTCTTCCAGCCCCAGCATTTT

J: TRBJ2-2
size: .
V: TRBV19
D: .
CDR3: CASSIYKNTGELFF
DNA: TGTGCCAGTAGTATATACAAGAACACCGGGGAGCTGTTTTTT

J: TRBJ2-2
size: .
V: TRBV11-2
D: TRBD2
CDR3: CASSTLAGEAGELFF
DNA: TGTGCCAGCAGCACTCTAGCGGGAGAGGCCGGGGAGCTGTTTTTT

J: TRBJ1-2
size: .
V: TRBV7-2
D: .
CDR3: CASSFRRTTYGYTF
DNA: TGTGCCAGCAGCTTCCGCAGGACTACCTATGGCTACACCTTC

J: TRBJ2-7
size: .
V: TRBV2
D: .
CDR3: CASSDTGYEQYF
DNA: TGTGCCAGCAGTGACACAGGTTACGAGCAGTACTTC

J: TRBJ1-5
size: .
V: TRBV19
D: TRBD1
CDR3: CASSTGTGTSGQPQHF
DNA: TGTGCCAGTAGTACAGGGACAGGGACGTCGGGTCAGCCCCAGCATTTT

J: TRBJ1-1
size: .
V: TRBV19
D: .
CDR3: CASSLGGLNTEAFF
DNA: TGTGCCAGTAGTTTAGGGGGGCTGAACACTGAAGCTTTCTTT

J: TRBJ1-5
size: .
V: TRBV15
D: .
CDR3: CATSRVPGVSNQPQHF
DNA: TGTGCCACCAGCAGGGTTCCGGGTGTGTCCAATCAGCCCCAGCATTTT

J: TRBJ2-1
size: .
V: TRBV19
D: .
CDR3: CASSIGKALLNEQFF
DNA: TGTGCCAGTAGTATAGGGAAGGCCCTACTAAATGAGCAGTTCTTC

J: TRBJ2-3
size: .
V: TRBV15
D: .
CDR3: CATSRGAGTQYF
DNA: TGTGCCACCAGCAGAGGGGCAGGTACGCAGTATTTT

J: TRBJ2-1
size: .
V: TRBV19
D: .
CDR3: CASTLRGSYNEQFF
DNA: TGTGCCAGTACGCTGCGGGGCTCCTACAATGAGCAGTTCTTC

J: TRBJ2-3
size: .
V: TRBV25-1
D: .
CDR3: CASSENRGLGTQYF
DNA: TGTGCCAGCAGTGAAAATCGGGGGTTGGGTACGCAGTATTTT

J: TRBJ1-1
size: .
V: TRBV7-8
D: .
CDR3: CASSHQRADPRTEAFF
DNA: TGTGCCAGCAGTCATCAGAGGGCGGATCCCCGTACTGAAGCTTTCTTT

J: TRBJ1-2
size: .
V: TRBV27
D: .
CDR3: CATSAGWGGYTF
DNA: TGTGCCACTTCGGCAGGGTGGGGTGGCTACACCTTC

J: TRBJ1-3
size: .
V: TRBV11-2
D: TRBD1
CDR3: CASSLGDRVSVGNTIYF
DNA: TGTGCCAGCAGCTTAGGAGACAGGGTTTCGGTTGGAAACACCATATATTTT

J: TRBJ2-5
size: once
V: TRBV30
D: .
CDR3: CAWSTTRKETQYF
DNA: TGTGCCTGGAGTACTACACGTAAAGAGACCCAGTACTTC

J: TRBJ2-7
size: .
V: TRBV14
D: .
CDR3: CASSLSPYEQYF
DNA: TGTGCCAGCAGCCTCAGTCCGTACGAGCAGTACTTC